The 5 T cell receptor beta chains reported below all come from one sample, sequenced in a study of T cell changes during pregnancy in multiple sclerosis. The protocol was immunoSEQ multiplex PCR, while the TCRdb copy is restricted to in-frame clones and leaves out a portion. The data hold about 70,000 clones, with approximately 92% observed a single time. The sample consisted of peripheral blood, taken before pregnancy. The source is a female donor with multiple sclerosis, enrolled in a pregnancy study.

The rearrangement joins TRBV11-3 to TRBJ2-1, with TRBD2 matching 11 bases. Germline trimming cut 4 bases from V and 6 bases from J; bases unmatched to any gene: 2. This CDR3 has 14 amino acids. In germline, CDR1 is SGHNT, CDR2 YENEEA. DNA of the CDR3: TGTGCCAGCAGCTCCCTAGCGGGAGGCAATGAGCAGTTCTTC. Translation: CASSSLAGGNEQFF.

The table lists this clone with a few counts. V is TRBV18 and J is TRBJ1-1, with a weak D call TRBD1 (6 bases). This CDR3 comprises 14 residues. Looked up from germline, CDR1 is KGHSH and CDR2 is LQKENI. The V and J ends lost 3 bases and 1 base respectively, with 9 bases between them. Written as DNA, the CDR3 is TGTGCCAGCTCACCGACAGGAACGAACACTGAAGCTTTCTTT. Encoded protein: CASSPTGTNTEAFF.

In regard to this clone: Other DNA sequences in this specimen translate into the identical CDR3. This chain links TRBV7-2 with TRBJ2-7; 10 bases match TRBD2. The CDR3 sequence is 15 residues long. Germline lookup yields CDR1 SGHTA and CDR2 FQGNSA. V was clipped by 1 base and J by 3 bases; unmatched bases: 3. The CDR3 here is CASSLGLAGGYEQYF. CDR3 bases: TGTGCCAGCAGCTTAGGGTTAGCGGGAGGCTACGAGCAGTACTTC.

The chain employs TRBV4-3 and TRBJ2-5; 11 nucleotides agree with TRBD2. This CDR3 has 17 residues. V shed 0 bases, J shed 4 bases, and the junction held 7 bases outside the gene matches. Germline-derived CDR1 and CDR2 are LGHNA and YSLEER. Here the CDR3 reads CASSQETLAGGGETQYF. CDR3 DNA: TGCGCCAGCAGCCAAGAAACTCTAGCGGGAGGAGGAGAGACCCAGTACTTC.

This clone was found once. The chain recombines TRBV4-3 with TRBJ2-5; D is unclear. The J call may be wrong; the DNA end is better matched by TRBJ2-7. CDR1 and CDR2 from the germline V gene are LGHNA and YSLEER. This CDR3 comprises 15 residues. CDR3 DNA sequence: TGCGCCAGCAGCCAAGAAAATAGCCCCTCCTACGAGCAGTACTTC. As protein: CASSQENSPSYEQYF.